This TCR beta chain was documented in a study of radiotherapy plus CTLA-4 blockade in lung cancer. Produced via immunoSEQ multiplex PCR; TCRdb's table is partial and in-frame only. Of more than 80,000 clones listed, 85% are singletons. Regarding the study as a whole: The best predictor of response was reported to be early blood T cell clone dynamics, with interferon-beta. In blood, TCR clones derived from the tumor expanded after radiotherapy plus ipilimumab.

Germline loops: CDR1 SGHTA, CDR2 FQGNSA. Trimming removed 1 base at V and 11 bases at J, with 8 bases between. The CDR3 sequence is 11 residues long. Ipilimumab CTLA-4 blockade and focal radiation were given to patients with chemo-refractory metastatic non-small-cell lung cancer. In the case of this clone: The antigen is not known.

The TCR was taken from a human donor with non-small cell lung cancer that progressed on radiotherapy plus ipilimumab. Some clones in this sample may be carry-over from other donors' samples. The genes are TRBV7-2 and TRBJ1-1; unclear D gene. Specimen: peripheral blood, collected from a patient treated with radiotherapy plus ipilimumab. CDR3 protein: CASSLGAGAFF. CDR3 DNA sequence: TGTGCCAGCAGCTTAGGGGCCGGGGCTTTCTTT. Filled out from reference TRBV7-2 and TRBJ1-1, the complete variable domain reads GAGVSQSPSNKVTEKGKDVELRCDPISGHTALYWYRQSLGQGLEFLIYFQGNSAPDKSGLPSDRFSAERTGGSVSTLTIQRTQQEDSAVYLCASSLGAGAFFGQGTRLTVV.